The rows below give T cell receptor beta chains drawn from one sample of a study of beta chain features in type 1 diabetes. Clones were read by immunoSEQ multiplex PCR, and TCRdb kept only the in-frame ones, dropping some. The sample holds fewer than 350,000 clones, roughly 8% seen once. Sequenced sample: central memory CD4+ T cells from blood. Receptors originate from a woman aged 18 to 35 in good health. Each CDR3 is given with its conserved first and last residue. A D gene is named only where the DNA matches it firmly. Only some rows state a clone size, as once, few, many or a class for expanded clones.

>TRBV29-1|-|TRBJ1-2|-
TGCAGCGTTGAAGACAGTGGCTACACCTTC
CSVEDSGYTF
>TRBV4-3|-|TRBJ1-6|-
TGCGCCAGCAGCGTAGGGGGGCTTGATAATTCACCCCTCCACTTT
CASSVGGLDNSPLHF
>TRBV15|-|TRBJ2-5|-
TGTGCCACCAGCAGAGAGAGGGGCAGCCAAGAGACCCAGTACTTC
CATSRERGSQETQYF
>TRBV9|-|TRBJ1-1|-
TGTGCCAGCAGCGTAGCGCAGGGACGGTCGGGGGGAAGGACTGAAGCTTTCTTT
CASSVAQGRSGGRTEAFF
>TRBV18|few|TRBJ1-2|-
TGTGCCAGCTCACCAACAGGGAACTATGGCTACACCTTC
CASSPTGNYGYTF
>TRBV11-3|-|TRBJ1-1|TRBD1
TGTGCCAGCAGCATCGGACAGGGGAGGGGTGAAGCTTTCTTT
CASSIGQGRGEAFF
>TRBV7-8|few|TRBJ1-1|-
TGTGCCAGCAGCGACACAGGGACGGCGACGTCTGAAGCTTTCTTT
CASSDTGTATSEAFF
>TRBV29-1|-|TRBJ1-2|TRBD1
TGCAGCTCACGCGGACAGGGGGATATCTACACCTTC
CSSRGQGDIYTF
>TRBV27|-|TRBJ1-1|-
TGTGCCAGCAGTTTATACAGAGACAGGAACACTGAAGCTTTCTTT
CASSLYRDRNTEAFF
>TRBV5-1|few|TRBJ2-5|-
TGCGCCAGCAGCTTGGCCCCAGGGGCTCAGGAGACCCAGTACTTC
CASSLAPGAQETQYF
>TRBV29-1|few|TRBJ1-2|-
TGCAGCGTTAGCGGACCCTATGGCTACACCTTC
CSVSGPYGYTF
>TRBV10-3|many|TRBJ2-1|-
TGTGCCATCAGTGAGTCTGTAGTCAATGAGCAGTTCTTC
CAISESVVNEQFF
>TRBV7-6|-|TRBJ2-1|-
TGTGCCAGCAGCTGGCGTTCCGGGAGCTCCTACAATGAGCAGTTCTTC
CASSWRSGSSYNEQFF
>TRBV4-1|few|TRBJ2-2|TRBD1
TGCGCCAGCAGCCAAGGGGACAGGAACACCGGGGAGCTGTTTTTT
CASSQGDRNTGELFF
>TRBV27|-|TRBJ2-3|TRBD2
TGTGCCAGTATAGCGGGGTACGGATCAGATACGCAGTATTTT
CASIAGYGSDTQYF
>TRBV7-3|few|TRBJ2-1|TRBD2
TGTGCCAGCAGCTTGGAGCGGGGGGACTACAATGAGCAGTTCTTC
CASSLERGDYNEQFF
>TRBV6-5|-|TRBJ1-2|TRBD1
TGTGCCAGCAGCCGCGGACAGGACTGGGGGGGCTACACCTTC
CASSRGQDWGGYTF
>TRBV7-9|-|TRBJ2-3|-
TGTGCCAGCAGAATCGGGTCAGAAAACACAGATACGCAGTATTTT
CASRIGSENTDTQYF
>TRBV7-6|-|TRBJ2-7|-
TGTGCCAGCAGCTTAGAGATCGGGAGAACCAACGAGCAGTACTTC
CASSLEIGRTNEQYF
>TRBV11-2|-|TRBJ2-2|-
TGTGCCAGCAGCTTAGGTCCAGACACCGGGGAGCTGTTTTTT
CASSLGPDTGELFF
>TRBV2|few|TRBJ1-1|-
TGTGCCAGCAGTATTGGCGGGAACACTGAAGCTTTCTTT
CASSIGGNTEAFF
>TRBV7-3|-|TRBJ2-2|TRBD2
TGTGCCAGCAGCCCGCGACTAGCGGGCACCGGGGAGCTGTTTTTT
CASSPRLAGTGELFF
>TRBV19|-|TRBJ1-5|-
TGTGCCAGCTGCGCGCAGGGAGCTAGTTATCAGCCCCAGCATTTT
CASCAQGASYQPQHF
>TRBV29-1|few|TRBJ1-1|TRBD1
TGCAGCGGTGACAGGGGTCGTCGAAGTGAAGCTTTCTTT
CSGDRGRRSEAFF
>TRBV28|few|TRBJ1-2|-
TGTGCCAGCAAACCAGGGTCGGCTAACTATGGCTACACCTTC
CASKPGSANYGYTF
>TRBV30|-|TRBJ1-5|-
TGTGCCTGGAGTGTCGTTGGGCGTGCAGGGACCCAGCATTTT
CAWSVVGRAGTQHF
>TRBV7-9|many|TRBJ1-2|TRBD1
TGTGCCAGCAGCTCCTCCGGGACAGCGGCTAACTATGGCTACACCTTC
CASSSSGTAANYGYTF
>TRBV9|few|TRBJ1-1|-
TGTGCCAGCAGCCAGGGAGGGGGCACTGAAGCTTTCTTT
CASSQGGGTEAFF
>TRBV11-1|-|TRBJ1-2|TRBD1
TGTGCCAGCAGCTTCGGGCAGGGGGTTATTGGCTACACCTTC
CASSFGQGVIGYTF
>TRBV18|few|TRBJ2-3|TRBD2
TGTGCCAGCTCACCCGGACTAGCGGGAGCCCAAGATACGCAGTATTTT
CASSPGLAGAQDTQYF
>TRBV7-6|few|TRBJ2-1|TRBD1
TGTGCCAGCAGCGACCCGGGACAGGGCTACAATGAGCAGTTCTTC
CASSDPGQGYNEQFF
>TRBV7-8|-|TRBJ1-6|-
TGTGCCAGCAGCTTAGGGCAGGGTAATACACCCCTCCACTTT
CASSLGQGNTPLHF
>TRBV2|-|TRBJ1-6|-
TGTGCCAGCAGTGACTTCACAGTCGATAATTCACCCCTCCACTTT
CASSDFTVDNSPLHF
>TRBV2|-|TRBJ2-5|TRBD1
TGTGCCAGCAGAGTACAGGGGGCTACTGGAGAGACCCAGTACTTC
CASRVQGATGETQYF
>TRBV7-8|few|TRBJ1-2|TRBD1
TGTGCCAGCAGCTTGGGACAGGGCGATTCGTTGGGCTACACCTTC
CASSLGQGDSLGYTF